These 26 T cell receptor beta chains share one sample of origin, sequenced in a study of blood T cell repertoires in COVID-19. Sequencing used immunoSEQ multiplex PCR; TCRdb keeps in-frame clones, though not all of them. The sample records around 110,000 clones, around four fifths being singletons. The specimen was peripheral blood. The receptor source for this set is a man aged 25-45 years with acute or convalescent COVID-19.

V and J are TRBV5-5 and TRBJ2-1; 8 bases fit TRBD2. Germline lookup yields CDR1 SGHKS and CDR2 YYEKEE (reference sequence). The CDR3 length is 16 residues. V lost 5 bases and J lost 10; bases outside the gene matches: 17. The CDR3 DNA follows: TGTGCCAGCAGTTTCCCCGGGGGCGGGAGGCTCTCAGAGCAGTTCTTC. This encodes CASSFPGGGRLSEQFF.

This clone showed up just a few times. The chain joins TRBV19 to TRBJ2-2; perhaps TRBD1 as D (6 bases). The CDR3 is 16 amino acids. The germline V gene has CDR1 LNHDA and CDR2 SQIVND (reference sequence). The ends were cut back, 0 bases at V and 5 bases at J, with 13 bases in the middle. The DNA of the CDR3 is TGTGCCAGTAGTATAGATCCTTCAGGGGTGACCGGGGAGCTGTTTTTT. It yields the protein CASSIDPSGVTGELFF.

This chain joins TRBV6-5 and TRBJ1-5, with a tentative D call TRBD1 (6 bases). Trimming shortened V by 6 bases and J by 5 bases, and 11 bases separated the two germline ends. This CDR3 is built from 13 residues. CDR1 and CDR2 from the germline V gene are MNHEY and SVGAGI. The DNA of the CDR3 is TGTGCCAGCAGCCGGACAGTCGATCAGCCCCAGCATTTT. It yields the protein CASSRTVDQPQHF.

V is TRBV7-3 and J is TRBJ2-3; 11 bases map to TRBD2. V lost 5 bases and J lost 5; bases outside the gene matches: 3. The CDR3 covers 14 residues. CDR1 is SGHTA, CDR2 FQGTGA, per germline. This CDR3 reads CASSEGLAVDTQYF. In DNA form, the CDR3 reads TGTGCCAGCAGCGAGGGACTAGCGGTAGATACGCAGTATTTT.

The genes are TRBV7-3 and TRBJ1-6; TRBD1 is a possible D gene (6 bases). Per germline, CDR1 SGHTA and CDR2 FQGTGA. Trimming removed 5 bases from V and 6 bases from J, with 11 bases in between. The CDR3 consists of 14 residues. The CDR3 region is CASSLGQPNSPLHF. In nucleotides, the CDR3 is TGTGCCAGCAGCCTCGGACAGCCTAATTCACCCCTCCACTTT.

The CDR3 DNA reads TGTGCCAGTAGTATAGAGGTGGGGAGGGAGCCCCAGCATTTT. It yields the protein CASSIEVGREPQHF. The rearrangement joins TRBV19 to TRBJ1-5, with D hard to call. CDR1 and CDR2 from the germline V gene are LNHDA and SQIVND (reference sequence). V was shortened by 0 bases and J by 8 bases, with 11 bases between the two germline ends. This CDR3 has 14 residues.

A few counts support this clone. The CDR3 sequence is CASSYGRGLEDTEAFF. As DNA, the CDR3 is TGTGCCAGCAGTTACGGCAGGGGGCTGGAGGACACTGAAGCTTTCTTT. V is TRBV6-2 or TRBV6-3 and J is TRBJ1-1; 8 bases align to TRBD1. Unmatched junction bases numbered 8, after V lost 2 bases and J lost 3 bases. The length of the CDR3 is 16 residues. Germline-derived CDR1 and CDR2 are MNHEY and SVGEGT.

The rearrangement joins TRBV10-2 to TRBJ1-1; TRBD1 matches 7 bases. Germline trimming cut 6 bases from V and 4 bases from J; bases unmatched to any gene: 8. The CDR3 extends over 14 amino acids. Germline V gene sequence: CDR1 WSHSY, CDR2 SAAADI. In nucleotides, the CDR3 is TGCGCCAGCAGAGAACAGGGGACGGCCACTGAAGCTTTCTTT. This codes for CASREQGTATEAFF.

The chain combines TRBV30 with TRBJ2-3, with 7 bases fitting TRBD1. CDR1 and CDR2 from the germline V gene are GTSNPN and SVGIG (reference sequence). The length of the CDR3 is 15 residues. V was pared by 0 bases and J by 4 bases, with 7 bases of the junction left unmatched. The CDR3 here is CAWSVRDSKADTQYF. CDR3 nucleotide sequence: TGTGCCTGGAGTGTACGGGACAGTAAGGCAGATACGCAGTATTTT.

The chain uses TRBV6-5 and TRBJ1-2, with D possibly TRBD1 on 6 matching bases. This CDR3 contains 15 residues. Trimming took 0 bases from V and 4 from J, leaving 12 bases between them. Germline-derived CDR1 and CDR2 are MNHEY and SVGAGI. As DNA, the CDR3 is TGTGCCAGCAGTTACTCACTGACAGGCCCCTATGGCTACACCTTC. Its protein product is CASSYSLTGPYGYTF.

The J gene is TRBJ2-6, the V gene TRBV6-2 or TRBV6-3; D uncertain. Trimming removed 2 bases from V and 0 bases from J, with 5 bases in between. The germline V gene has CDR1 MNHEY and CDR2 SVGEGT. CDR3 length: 15 amino acids. The CDR3 DNA reads TGTGCCAGCAGTTACCGCGGCTCTGGGGCCAACGTCCTGACTTTC. It yields the protein CASSYRGSGANVLTF.

This chain uses TRBV4-1 with TRBJ2-7; 9 bases match TRBD2. V shed 6 bases, J shed 5 bases, and the junction held 8 bases outside the gene matches. In germline, CDR1 is MGHRA, CDR2 YSYEKL. The CDR3 sequence is 14 residues long. The CDR3 nucleotides read TGCGCCAGCAGGTGGACTAGCGACATGGACGAGCAGTACTTC. Residues: CASRWTSDMDEQYF.

The V and J genes are TRBV4-2 and TRBJ2-3, with 10 bases lining up with TRBD2. This CDR3 is 16 amino acids long. CDR1 is LGHNA and CDR2 is YNFKEQ in the germline V gene. Trimming at V came to 2 bases and at J to 4 bases, leaving 6 bases not matched to a gene. The CDR3 sequence is CASSQLSSGGSDTQYF. CDR3 in DNA: TGTGCCAGCAGCCAATTATCTAGCGGGGGATCAGATACGCAGTATTTT.

This chain connects TRBV9 to TRBJ1-1; D might be TRBD1 (6 bases). Germline CDR1 and CDR2: SGDLS and YYNGEE. V lost 5 bases and J lost 0, with 14 bases in between. This CDR3 comprises 15 residues. The CDR3, as DNA: TGTGCCAGCAGACGAGAGGGGGAACTGAACACTGAAGCTTTCTTT. Amino acids: CASRREGELNTEAFF.

The chain combines TRBV7-2 with TRBJ2-3; TRBD2 is a possible D gene (6 bases). The CDR3 extends over 15 amino acids. Looked up from germline, CDR1 is SGHTA and CDR2 is FQGNSA. Trimming shortened V by 1 base and J by 0 bases, and 8 bases separated the two germline ends. CDR3 protein: CASSLGLASTDTQYF. CDR3 nucleotides: TGTGCCAGCAGCTTAGGGCTAGCGAGCACAGATACGCAGTATTTT.

This chain connects TRBV19 to TRBJ2-7, with 11 bases aligning to TRBD2. V gave up 8 bases and J gave up 1 base; unmatched junction bases: 4. The CDR3 has 14 amino acids. Germline CDR1 LNHDA, CDR2 SQIVND (reference sequence). CDR3 nucleotides: TGTGCCAGTGCGTCTAGCGGGGGGTCCTACGAGCAGTACTTC. Protein product: CASASSGGSYEQYF. Full variable domain (missing parts from reference TRBV19 and TRBJ2-7): DGGITQSPKYLFRKEGQNVTLSCEQNLNHDAMYWYRQDPGQGLRLIYYSQIVNDFQKGDIAEGYSVSREKKESFPLTVTSAQKNPTAFYLCASASSGGSYEQYFGPGTRLTVT.

This clone was recorded a few times. This chain uses TRBV29-1 with TRBJ1-6, with 7 positions matching TRBD1. The CDR3 spans 13 residues. CDR1 is SQVTM and CDR2 is ANQGSEA in the germline V gene. Trimming cost V 5 bases and J 10 bases; bases outside gene matches: 8. CDR3 nucleotide sequence: TGCAGCGTTAGACAGGGACCGGGATCACCCCTCCACTTT. This sequence encodes CSVRQGPGSPLHF.

The chain uses TRBV9 and TRBJ2-1; 11 nucleotides line up with TRBD2. CDR1 and CDR2 from the germline V gene are SGDLS and YYNGEE. This CDR3 is 15 amino acids long. Germline trimming cut 4 bases from V and 8 bases from J; bases unmatched to any gene: 8. CDR3 residues: CASSFSGRARDEQFF. The CDR3 DNA reads TGTGCCAGCAGCTTTAGCGGGAGGGCGAGGGATGAGCAGTTCTTC.

This clone was recorded once. The genes are TRBV7-9 and TRBJ1-5, with 10 bases identical to TRBD1. J lost 0 bases, V lost 9 bases, and 8 bases had no gene match. The CDR3 spans 16 residues. Per the germline V gene, CDR1 is SEHNR and CDR2 is FQNEAQ (reference sequence). As DNA, the CDR3 is TGTGCCAGAGCCGGGACAGGGGTGAATAGCAATCAGCCCCAGCATTTT. Protein product: CARAGTGVNSNQPQHF.

The chain is built from TRBV25-1 and TRBJ1-4; tentatively, D is TRBD1 (6 bases). The germline CDR1 and CDR2 sequences are MGHDK and SYGVNS. The germline V and J ends were trimmed by 5 bases and 5 bases, with 9 bases remaining between them. The CDR3 has 13 residues. The CDR3 loop reads CASSPRGNEKLFF. The CDR3 DNA reads as TGTGCCAGCAGTCCCAGGGGAAATGAAAAACTGTTTTTT.

This chain connects TRBV6-5 to TRBJ1-4; 8 bases match TRBD1. Germline V CDR1 and CDR2: MNHEY, SVGAGI. Trimming removed 6 bases from V and 8 bases from J; junction bases left unmatched: 8. This CDR3 region has 14 residues. CDR3 DNA: TGTGCCAGCAGGGGACAGGCTCGAGGCGAAAAACTGTTTTTT. This encodes CASRGQARGEKLFF.

In this sample, this clone turned up once. The chain employs TRBV6-2 or TRBV6-3 and TRBJ2-7, with D possibly matching TRBD2 (6 bases). CDR3 length equals 16 residues. V gave up 2 bases and J gave up 1 base, with 15 bases separating them. Germline CDR1 reads MNHEY; CDR2 reads SVGEGT. The CDR3, as DNA: TGTGCCAGCAGTTACCCTATTGCGGGGTATTCCTACGAGCAGTACTTC. Its translation is CASSYPIAGYSYEQYF.

This chain links TRBV11-2 with TRBJ2-1, with D unresolved. CDR3 size: 16 residues. Germline V gene lookup returns CDR1 SGHAT and CDR2 FQNNGV. With 1 base removed from V and 8 bases from J, the gap between germline ends came to 18 bases. CDR3 in DNA: TGTGCCAGCAGCTTAGCGGGTGGCGGTGGCTGGGATGAGCAGTTCTTC. Amino acids: CASSLAGGGGWDEQFF. The whole variable domain, remainder taken from reference TRBV11-2 and TRBJ2-1, is EAGVAQSPRYKIIEKRQSVAFWCNPISGHATLYWYQQILGQGPKLLIQFQNNGVVDDSQLPKDRFSAERLKGVDSTLKIQPAKLEDSAVYLCASSLAGGGGWDEQFFGPGTRLTVL.

This clone was seen just once. V gene TRBV7-3 combines with J gene TRBJ1-2; 7 positions match TRBD1. Losses at the gene ends were 4 bases for V and 7 bases for J; bases not matched to a gene: 3. CDR3 size: 12 residues. Germline loops: CDR1 SGHTA, CDR2 FQGTGA. The CDR3 sequence: CASSSTGVGYTF. CDR3 bases: TGTGCCAGCAGCTCTACAGGGGTTGGCTACACCTTC.

The CDR3 protein is CASSQDTRNQPQHF. The CDR3 region has the DNA TGTGCCAGCAGCCAGGACACCCGCAATCAGCCCCAGCATTTT. The chain couples TRBV3-1 (or the pseudogene TRBV3-2) to TRBJ1-5, with D possibly being TRBD1 (5 bases). The germline V gene encodes CDR1 LGHDT and CDR2 YNNKEL (reference sequence). Trimming stripped 3 bases from V and 2 bases from J, with 8 bases between. The CDR3 sequence is 14 residues long.

The chain is built from TRBV5-1 and TRBJ1-2, with 12 bases that match TRBD1. Germline loops: CDR1 SGHRS, CDR2 YFSETQ. The CDR3 has 15 amino acids. V gave up 4 bases and J gave up 6 bases; unmatched junction bases: 7. CDR3 DNA: TGCGCCAGCAGCCCCACAGGGACAGGGGGCCATGGCTACACCTTC. Its translation is CASSPTGTGGHGYTF.